These T cell receptor beta chains were read from a single sample in a study of T cells in tuberculosis. Only in-frame clones appear in the TCRdb table, and some are missing; sequencing was by immunoSEQ multiplex PCR. The repertoire holds around 38,000 clones, 85% to 95% seen once, with 6.5% to 8.5% in the top ten. The source material was PBMCs. These receptors all come from a donor under 30 with latent tuberculosis or without tuberculosis infection. Both conserved end residues are part of each CDR3. A D gene is named only where the DNA matches it firmly. The listing skips clone size in some rows; elsewhere it reads once, few, many or a size class.

TRBJ1-1	TRBV6-1	.	12	.	TGTGCCAGCGGAACAGGGATTTCTGAAGCTTTCTTT	CASGTGISEAFF
TRBJ2-7	TRBV14	TRBD1	19	.	TGTGCCAGCAGCCAAGGAGTATCGAGGACAGGGGGACCCTCCTACGAGCAGTACTTC	CASSQGVSRTGGPSYEQYF
TRBJ2-1	TRBV11-3	TRBD2	15	.	TGTGCCAGCAGCCCGACTAGCGGGATCCACAATGAGCAGTTCTTC	CASSPTSGIHNEQFF
TRBJ2-1	TRBV4-2	.	15	.	TGTGCCAGCAGCCAAGGTGGGCATAGCGACTATGAGCAGTTCTTC	CASSQGGHSDYEQFF
TRBJ2-7	TRBV6-6	.	15	.	TGTGCCAGCAGTTTCGACAGGACGACATCCTACGAGCAGTACTTC	CASSFDRTTSYEQYF
TRBJ2-1	TRBV2	.	15	.	TGTGCCAGCAGTGATCTACGAAGCTCCTACAATGAGCAGTTCTTC	CASSDLRSSYNEQFF
TRBJ2-1	TRBV28	TRBD2	17	once	TGTGCCAGCAGTTTCGCCACTAGCGGGAGCTCCTACAATGAGCAGTTCTTC	CASSFATSGSSYNEQFF
TRBJ2-7	TRBV19	.	14	.	TGTGCCAGTAGTCGACAGGCGAGCTCCTACGAGCAGTACTTC	CASSRQASSYEQYF
TRBJ2-3	TRBV9	.	17	.	TGTGCCAGCAGCCCCCGATGGACTACCTCTAGCACAGATACGCAGTATTTT	CASSPRWTTSSTDTQYF
TRBJ1-2	TRBV6-1	TRBD1	12	.	TGTGCCAGCAGTCGACAGGGTGGAGGCTACACCTTC	CASSRQGGGYTF
TRBJ2-1	TRBV11-3	TRBD2	15	.	TGTGCCAGCACGTCTAGCGGGGGGCCCTACAATGAGCAGTTCTTC	CASTSSGGPYNEQFF
TRBJ1-5	TRBV25-1	TRBD1	14	.	TGTGCCAGCAGTGATGGGACAGGGGGGCAGCCCCAGCATTTT	CASSDGTGGQPQHF
TRBJ2-2	TRBV5-1	.	15	.	TGCGCCAGCAGCTCCGTAGCGGTGTACACCGGGGAGCTGTTTTTT	CASSSVAVYTGELFF
TRBJ2-3	TRBV4-1	.	16	.	TGCGCCAGCAGCCATGGCGGTCGGTCGGGCACAGATACGCAGTATTTT	CASSHGGRSGTDTQYF
TRBJ2-3	TRBV5-1	.	15	.	TGCGCCAGCAGCCACTTTCGGGAAGCAACAGATACGCAGTATTTT	CASSHFREATDTQYF
TRBJ1-2	TRBV19	.	14	.	TGTGCCAGTAGTGGGGAAGGGGCTAACTATGGCTACACCTTC	CASSGEGANYGYTF
TRBJ2-2	TRBV19	TRBD1	15	.	TGTGCCACCAATTTTAAGGGGGCTGGCACCGGGGAGCTGTTTTTT	CATNFKGAGTGELFF
TRBJ2-7	TRBV4-3	.	13	.	TGCGCCAGCAGCCCCGAGGGGGCCTACGAGCAGTACTTC	CASSPEGAYEQYF
TRBJ1-2	TRBV4-3	.	15	.	TGCGCCAGCAGCCAATTTTCGGGGAAGGGCTATGGCTACACCTTC	CASSQFSGKGYGYTF
TRBJ2-1	TRBV5-1	TRBD1	18	.	TGCGCCAGCAGCTTGGAACTCGACAGGGGATACTCCTACAATGAGCAGTTCTTC	CASSLELDRGYSYNEQFF
TRBJ1-5	TRBV29-1	TRBD1	16	once	TGCAGCGTTGTAACAGGCCCAGGGGGTAGCAATCAGCCCCAGCATTTT	CSVVTGPGGSNQPQHF
TRBJ1-2	TRBV6-6	TRBD1	13	.	TGTGCCAGCAGTGGTGTAGGGGGCCATGGCTACACCTTC	CASSGVGGHGYTF
TRBJ1-4	TRBV7-3	.	15	.	TGTGCCAGCAGCTCAAGGGGACATAGAAATGAAAAACTGTTTTTT	CASSSRGHRNEKLFF
TRBJ2-7	TRBV9	TRBD1	14	.	TGTGCCAGCAGTACCGGGACAGGGTCCTACGAGCAGTACTTC	CASSTGTGSYEQYF
TRBJ1-4	TRBV30	TRBD1	14	.	TGTGCCTGGAGCGCCGGGACAGGCGGCGAAAAACTGTTTTTT	CAWSAGTGGEKLFF
TRBJ2-7	TRBV6-1	.	14	.	TGTGCCAGCAGTGTGCTGGGGGGTTGGTACGAGCAGTACTTC	CASSVLGGWYEQYF
TRBJ1-2	TRBV15	.	16	.	TGTGCCACCAGCAGAGACCCACTATTGTGGGACTATGGCTACACCTTC	CATSRDPLLWDYGYTF
TRBJ2-7	TRBV30	.	12	.	TGTGCCTGGAGCCCCGGGACACATATCCCGTACTTC	CAWSPGTHIPYF
TRBJ1-2	TRBV19	.	13	.	TGTGCCAGTCGGCCGCGGGGTATCTATGGCTACACCTTC	CASRPRGIYGYTF
TRBJ2-5	TRBV29-1	TRBD1	16	.	TGCAGCGTGATCCCGGGACAGGGGAGGAGAGGGGAGACCCAGTACTTC	CSVIPGQGRRGETQYF
TRBJ1-3	TRBV5-1	.	18	few	TGCGCCAGCAGCTTGGATGTGATTCCAGGGGTGTCTGGAAACACCATATATTTT	CASSLDVIPGVSGNTIYF
TRBJ2-3	TRBV9	TRBD2	17	.	TGTGCCAGCAGCGTATCCCACACTAGCGGGGGAACAGATACGCAGTATTTT	CASSVSHTSGGTDTQYF
TRBJ1-3	TRBV5-1	TRBD1	15	.	TGCGCCAGCAGGTTGGGACAGGACTCTGGAAACACCATATATTTT	CASRLGQDSGNTIYF
TRBJ2-7	TRBV7-9	.	14	once	TGTGCCAGCAGCTTAGTGCAGGGAACCTACGAGCAGTACTTC	CASSLVQGTYEQYF
TRBJ1-6	TRBV15	.	15	.	TGTGCCACCAGCAGAGATTGGGCCGAAAATTCACCCCTCCACTTT	CATSRDWAENSPLHF
TRBJ1-4	TRBV19	.	15	.	TGTGCCAGTAGTATAACACCAGGGGAAGGTGAAAAACTGTTTTTT	CASSITPGEGEKLFF
TRBJ1-5	TRBV6-1	TRBD1	15	.	TGTGCCAGCAGATCCGGGGGGACAGGGGATCAGCCCCAGCATTTT	CASRSGGTGDQPQHF
TRBJ1-2	TRBV10-2	TRBD1	16	.	TGCGCCAGCAGATCCGGACAGGGATTAGCTAACTATGGCTACACCTTC	CASRSGQGLANYGYTF
TRBJ1-6	TRBV15	.	15	.	TGTGCCACCAGCAGAACCCCAGGGGTAGATTCACCCCTCCACTTT	CATSRTPGVDSPLHF
TRBJ2-2	TRBV5-4	TRBD1	16	.	TGTGCCAGCAGCTTACCGGGACAGGGGGATTCCGGGGAGCTGTTTTTT	CASSLPGQGDSGELFF